Listed below are T cell receptor beta chains from one sample, sequenced in a study of T-cell memory formation after mild COVID-19. Via MiXCR, TCRdb re-called the 5' RACE reads, giving one row per CDR3 protein. The sample lists roughly 400,000 distinct CDR3 sequences, less than 25% occurring once. Sequencing used PBMCs or a T cell subset sorted from them (not recorded which). All receptors derive from an adult woman who had mild COVID-19 (a few samples of this study predate the infection). Cell type and time point are not known. CDR3s include the opening cysteine and the closing phenylalanine or tryptophan. The D gene is left open where the match is weak. Expanded clones get a size class; other rows say once, few or many, or leave the size out.

V gene,D gene,J gene,clone size,CDR3 DNA,CDR3 protein
TRBV9,TRBD1,TRBJ2-1,few,TGTGCCAGCAGCGTAGAGGGGACAGGCTATAGCTCCTACAATGAGCAGTTCTTC,CASSVEGTGYSSYNEQFF
TRBV27,TRBD1,TRBJ1-6,.,TGTGCCAGCAGTTTATCCGGGACAGGGGTCGGATCACCCCTCCACTTT,CASSLSGTGVGSPLHF
TRBV12-3/TRBV12-4,.,TRBJ1-1,.,TGTGCCAGCAGTCCGGGGGGGGGATTGGGTACTGAAGCTTTCTTT,CASSPGGGLGTEAFF
TRBV10-3,.,TRBJ2-1,.,TGTGCCATCAGTGAGTCCAATACACGGGGGAGCTACAATGAGCAGTTCTTC,CAISESNTRGSYNEQFF
TRBV7-2,.,TRBJ1-1,few,TGTGCCAGCAGCTTAGGGGTTTTTAACACTGAAGCTTTCTTT,CASSLGVFNTEAFF
TRBV9,.,TRBJ2-2,.,TGTGCCAGCAGCGAGGGAGGACAGAATTCCTTCAAGAACACCGGGGAGCTGTTTTTT,CASSEGGQNSFKNTGELFF
TRBV29-1,TRBD2,TRBJ2-7,.,TGCAGCGTCCGACTAGCGGGAGTGTGGGAGCAGTACTTC,CSVRLAGVWEQYF
TRBV7-9,TRBD1,TRBJ1-2,.,TGTGCCAGCAGCTTAGGGACCTGGACAGGACCTTTTGACTATGGCTACACCTTC,CASSLGTWTGPFDYGYTF
TRBV7-9,TRBD2,TRBJ2-7,few,TGTGCCAGCAGCTTAGGTAGGGACTACTACGAGCAGTACTTC,CASSLGRDYYEQYF
TRBV3-1,TRBD1,TRBJ1-1,.,TGTGCCAGCAGCGCCCGGGACAGGAGTAACACTGAAGCTTTCTTT,CASSARDRSNTEAFF
TRBV4-2,TRBD1,TRBJ2-3,many,TGTGCCAGCAGCCGGGACAGGGGGCCAGATACGCAGTATTTT,CASSRDRGPDTQYF
TRBV20-1,.,TRBJ2-3,.,TGCAGTGCTAGGGACGCCAGGGTAGGGTCTAGCACAGATACGCAGTATTTT,CSARDARVGSSTDTQYF
TRBV7-3,.,TRBJ2-1,many,TGTGCCAGCAGCTCGAGGGGTCTCCTTAGAGGGGATGAGCAGTTCTTC,CASSSRGLLRGDEQFF
TRBV11-2,TRBD2,TRBJ2-2,.,TGTGCCAGCAGCGCACGGACTAGCGGGGGAAAATCGAACACCGGGGAGCTGTTTTTT,CASSARTSGGKSNTGELFF
TRBV5-6,.,TRBJ1-6,few,TGTGCCAGCAGCTTGGCCGGGGCGCCCGGAAGCTCACCCCTCCACTTT,CASSLAGAPGSSPLHF
TRBV30,.,TRBJ2-7,few,TGTGCCTGGAGTGTCGGAGGGGCCTACGAGCAGTACTTC,CAWSVGGAYEQYF
TRBV27,TRBD1,TRBJ1-2,.,TGTGCCAGCAGATCCCCCGGGACAGGGAATAATGGCTACACCTTC,CASRSPGTGNNGYTF
TRBV4-2,TRBD2,TRBJ2-7,few,TGTGCCAGCAGCCCCTTAGCGGGGGGCCAGTACGAGCAGTACTTC,CASSPLAGGQYEQYF
TRBV7-3,TRBD2,TRBJ2-3,many,TGTGCCAGCAGCACTAGCGGCGGGGGCACAGATACGCAGTATTTT,CASSTSGGGTDTQYF
TRBV7-9,.,TRBJ2-1,few,TGTGCCAGCAGCTTAGTTTCCGGAGGGCATAGTGAGCAGTTCTTC,CASSLVSGGHSEQFF
TRBV7-9,TRBD1,TRBJ1-4,few,TGTGCCACTAGGGGGCAGAATAATGAAAAACTGTTTTTT,CATRGQNNEKLFF
TRBV6-5,.,TRBJ1-1,.,TGTGCCAGCAGTTACAAATTAGGGAGGGCTGAAGCTTTCTTT,CASSYKLGRAEAFF
TRBV19,.,TRBJ2-6,few,TGTGCCAGTAGCAAAAACAGGGGGGGATTGCCGAGCTCTGGGGCCAACGTCCTGACTTTC,CASSKNRGGLPSSGANVLTF
TRBV3-1,.,TRBJ2-3,.,TGTGCCAGCAGCCAAATAGCTTATGCGCAGTATTTT,CASSQIAYAQYF
TRBV29-1,TRBD2,TRBJ2-7,.,TGCAGCGTAGTAACAGGGGTTTCACTAGCGGGAGTGTACGAGCAGTACTTC,CSVVTGVSLAGVYEQYF
TRBV30,.,TRBJ1-2,.,TGTGCCTGGAGTCACGGGGGGGGCTATGGCTACACCTTC,CAWSHGGGYGYTF
TRBV12-3/TRBV12-4,.,TRBJ2-4,few,TGTGCCAGCAGTTTAAGGGCCGGAGGGGATTCTCAGTACTTC,CASSLRAGGDSQYF
TRBV5-6,.,TRBJ2-7,few,TGTGCCAGCAGCTCTCGGGCCAGGGGCCCCTACGAGCAGTACTTC,CASSSRARGPYEQYF
TRBV6-5,.,TRBJ2-1,.,TGTGCCAGCAGTTATTCTCAGCGGGTTTCCTACAATGAGCAGTTCTTC,CASSYSQRVSYNEQFF
TRBV6-6,TRBD2,TRBJ2-7,.,TGTGCCAGCAGCCCCCCGGGGCGGGAGGGCCCCTACGAGCAGTACTTC,CASSPPGREGPYEQYF
TRBV7-9,TRBD2,TRBJ2-6,.,TGTGCCAGCAGCCCAGACCTGACTAGCGGGGCCTACTCTGGGGCCAACGTCCTGACTTTC,CASSPDLTSGAYSGANVLTF
TRBV12-3/TRBV12-4,.,TRBJ2-7,.,TGTGCCAGCAGTTTATACTACTCCTACGAGCAGTACTTC,CASSLYYSYEQYF